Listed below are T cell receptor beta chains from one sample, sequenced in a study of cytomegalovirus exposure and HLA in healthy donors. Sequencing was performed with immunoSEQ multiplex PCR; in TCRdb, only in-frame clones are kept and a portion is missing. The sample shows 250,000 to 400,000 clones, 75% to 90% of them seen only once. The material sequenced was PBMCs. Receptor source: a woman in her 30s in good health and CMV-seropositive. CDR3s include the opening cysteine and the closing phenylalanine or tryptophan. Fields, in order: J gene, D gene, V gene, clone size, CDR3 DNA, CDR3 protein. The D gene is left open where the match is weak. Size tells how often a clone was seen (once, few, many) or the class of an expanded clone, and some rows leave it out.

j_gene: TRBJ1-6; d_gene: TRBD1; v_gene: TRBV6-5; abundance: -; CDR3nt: TGTGCCAGCAGTTACGGGCGACAGGGTTGGTCACCCCTCCACTTT; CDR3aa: CASSYGRQGWSPLHF
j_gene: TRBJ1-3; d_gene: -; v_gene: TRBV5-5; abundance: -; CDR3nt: TGTGCCAGCCTTCAGGCGCTGAGCTCTGGAAACACCATATATTTT; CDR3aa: CASLQALSSGNTIYF
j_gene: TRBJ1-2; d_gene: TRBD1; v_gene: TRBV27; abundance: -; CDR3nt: TGTGCCAGCGGGCCGGCAGGACAGGTTCACTATGGCTACACCTTC; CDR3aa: CASGPAGQVHYGYTF
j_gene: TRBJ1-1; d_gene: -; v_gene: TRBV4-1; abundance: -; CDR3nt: TGCGCCAGCAGCCAAGGTTTACCTGAAGCTTTCTTT; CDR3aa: CASSQGLPEAFF
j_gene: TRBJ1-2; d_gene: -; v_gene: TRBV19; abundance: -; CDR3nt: TGTGCCAGTAGTATGGACAGCAACTATGGCTACACCTTC; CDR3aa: CASSMDSNYGYTF
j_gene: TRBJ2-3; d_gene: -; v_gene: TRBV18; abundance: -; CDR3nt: TGTGCCAGCTCCCAAACGGCCACAGATACGCAGTATTTT; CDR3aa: CASSQTATDTQYF
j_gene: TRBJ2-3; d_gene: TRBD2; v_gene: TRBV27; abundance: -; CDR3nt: TGTGCCAGCACCGCACTAGCGGGGGGACTCACAGATACGCAGTATTTT; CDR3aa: CASTALAGGLTDTQYF
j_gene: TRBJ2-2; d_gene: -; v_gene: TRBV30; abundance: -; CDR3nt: TGTGCCTGGTCCCATCCCGGAGAGCTGTTTTTT; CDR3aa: CAWSHPGELFF
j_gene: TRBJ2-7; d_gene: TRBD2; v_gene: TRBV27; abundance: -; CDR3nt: TGTGCCAGTGTTGGGGAGGTAGCGGGGACCTACGAGCAGTACTTC; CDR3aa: CASVGEVAGTYEQYF
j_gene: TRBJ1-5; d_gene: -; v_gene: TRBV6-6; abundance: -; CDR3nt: TGTGCCAGCAGTTACGGGGCAGGCAATCAGCCCCAGCATTTT; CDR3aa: CASSYGAGNQPQHF
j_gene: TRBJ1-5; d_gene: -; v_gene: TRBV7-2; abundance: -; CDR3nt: TGTGCCAGCAGCTTAGCGGGGGGGGCAATAGCTCAGCCCCAGCATTTT; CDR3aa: CASSLAGGAIAQPQHF
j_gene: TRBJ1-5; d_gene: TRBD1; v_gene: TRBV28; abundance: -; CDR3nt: TGTGCCAGCAGTTTGGGGACAGCCAATCAGCCCCAGCATTTT; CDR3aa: CASSLGTANQPQHF
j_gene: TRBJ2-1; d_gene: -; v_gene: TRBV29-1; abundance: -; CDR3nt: TGCAGCGTTGAATTCAGGGACCTCTACAATGAGCAGTTCTTC; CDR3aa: CSVEFRDLYNEQFF
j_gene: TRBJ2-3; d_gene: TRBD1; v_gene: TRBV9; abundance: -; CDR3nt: TGTGCCAGCAGCGTACTCGGGACAGGCACAGATACGCAGTATTTT; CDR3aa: CASSVLGTGTDTQYF
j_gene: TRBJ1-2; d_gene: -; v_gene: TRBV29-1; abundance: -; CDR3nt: TGCAGCGCGGGGTTTAACTATGGCTACACCTTC; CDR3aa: CSAGFNYGYTF
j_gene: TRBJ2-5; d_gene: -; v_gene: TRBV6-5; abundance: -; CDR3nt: TGTGCCAGCAGTTACTTGGGTTTCGGGGAGACCCAGTACTTC; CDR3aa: CASSYLGFGETQYF
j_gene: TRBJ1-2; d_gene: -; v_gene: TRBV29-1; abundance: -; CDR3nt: TGCAGCGTTGAAGCAGCTAACTATGGCTACACCTTC; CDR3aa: CSVEAANYGYTF
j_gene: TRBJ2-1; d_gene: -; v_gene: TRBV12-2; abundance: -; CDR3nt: TGTGCAAGTCGCTTAGAGGGCGGTGGGGGTTCCCACAATGAGCAGTTCTTC; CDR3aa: CASRLEGGGGSHNEQFF
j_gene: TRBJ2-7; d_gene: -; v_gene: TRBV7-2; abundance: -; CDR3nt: TGTGCCAGCAGCTTAGGAGTGGCGAGCCACGAGCAGTACTTC; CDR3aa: CASSLGVASHEQYF
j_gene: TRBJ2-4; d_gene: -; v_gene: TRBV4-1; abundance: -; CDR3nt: TGCGCCAGCAGCCAGGACGACTCCTTACTAGCCAAAAACATTCAGTACTTC; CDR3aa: CASSQDDSLLAKNIQYF
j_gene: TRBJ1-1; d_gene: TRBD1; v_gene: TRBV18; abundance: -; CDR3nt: TGTGCCAGCTCACCCGACAGGGCGGGGGCTGAAGCTTTCTTT; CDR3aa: CASSPDRAGAEAFF
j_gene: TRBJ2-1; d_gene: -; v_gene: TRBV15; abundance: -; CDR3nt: TGTGCCACCAGCAGAGTCCCGGTAGGAGGCCGTACATACAATGAGCAGTTCTTC; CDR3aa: CATSRVPVGGRTYNEQFF
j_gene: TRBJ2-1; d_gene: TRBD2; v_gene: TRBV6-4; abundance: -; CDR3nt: TGTGCCAGCAGCCCGACGGGACTAGCGGGAAATGAGCAGTTCTTC; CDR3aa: CASSPTGLAGNEQFF
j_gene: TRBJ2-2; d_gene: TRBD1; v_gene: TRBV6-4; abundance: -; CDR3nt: TGTGCCAGCAGTGAGCAACAGGGGTCGAACACCGGGGAGCTGTTTTTT; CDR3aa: CASSEQQGSNTGELFF
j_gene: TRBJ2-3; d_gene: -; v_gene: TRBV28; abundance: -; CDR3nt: TGTGCCAGCAGTTTAATGGGACAACTAACTAGCACAGATACGCAGTATTTT; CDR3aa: CASSLMGQLTSTDTQYF
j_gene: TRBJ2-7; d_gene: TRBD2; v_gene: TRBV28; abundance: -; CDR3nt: TGTGCCAGCAGTCCCCTCGGGACTAGCGGGATCTACCCCTACGAGCAGTACTTC; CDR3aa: CASSPLGTSGIYPYEQYF
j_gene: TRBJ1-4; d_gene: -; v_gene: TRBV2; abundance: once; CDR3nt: TGTGCCAGCAGTGAGTCCAGGGCACCTAATGAAAAACTGTTTTTT; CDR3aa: CASSESRAPNEKLFF